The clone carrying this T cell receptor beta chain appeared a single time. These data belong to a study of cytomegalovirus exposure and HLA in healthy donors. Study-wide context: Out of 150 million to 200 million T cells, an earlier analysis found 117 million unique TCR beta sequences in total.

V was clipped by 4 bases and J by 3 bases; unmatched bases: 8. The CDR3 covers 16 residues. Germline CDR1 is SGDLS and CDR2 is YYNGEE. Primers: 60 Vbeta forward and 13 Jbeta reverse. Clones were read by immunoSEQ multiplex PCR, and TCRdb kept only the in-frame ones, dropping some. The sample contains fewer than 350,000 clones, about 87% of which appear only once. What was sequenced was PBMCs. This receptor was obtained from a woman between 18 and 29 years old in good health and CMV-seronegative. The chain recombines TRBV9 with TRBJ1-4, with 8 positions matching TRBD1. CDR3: CASSSPDRGPNEKLFF. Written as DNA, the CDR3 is TGTGCCAGCAGCTCACCCGACAGGGGCCCTAATGAAAAACTGTTTTTT.